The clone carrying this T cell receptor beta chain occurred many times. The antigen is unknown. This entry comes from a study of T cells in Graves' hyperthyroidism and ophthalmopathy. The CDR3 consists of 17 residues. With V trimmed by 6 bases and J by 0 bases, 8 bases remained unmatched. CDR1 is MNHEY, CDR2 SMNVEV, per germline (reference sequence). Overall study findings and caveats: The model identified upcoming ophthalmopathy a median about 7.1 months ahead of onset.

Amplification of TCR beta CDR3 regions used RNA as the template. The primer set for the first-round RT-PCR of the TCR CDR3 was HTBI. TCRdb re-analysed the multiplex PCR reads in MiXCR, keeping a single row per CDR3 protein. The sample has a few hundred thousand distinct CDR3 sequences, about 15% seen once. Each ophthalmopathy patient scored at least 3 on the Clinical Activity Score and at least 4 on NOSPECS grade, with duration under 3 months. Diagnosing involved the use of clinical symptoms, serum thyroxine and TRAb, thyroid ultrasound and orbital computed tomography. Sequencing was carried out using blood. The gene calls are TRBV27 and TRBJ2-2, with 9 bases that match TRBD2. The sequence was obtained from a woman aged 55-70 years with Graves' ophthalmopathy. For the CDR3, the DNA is TGTGCCAGCAGGTCGGGAGGCGGGAGGGCGAACACCGGGGAGCTGTTTTTT. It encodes CASRSGGGRANTGELFF.